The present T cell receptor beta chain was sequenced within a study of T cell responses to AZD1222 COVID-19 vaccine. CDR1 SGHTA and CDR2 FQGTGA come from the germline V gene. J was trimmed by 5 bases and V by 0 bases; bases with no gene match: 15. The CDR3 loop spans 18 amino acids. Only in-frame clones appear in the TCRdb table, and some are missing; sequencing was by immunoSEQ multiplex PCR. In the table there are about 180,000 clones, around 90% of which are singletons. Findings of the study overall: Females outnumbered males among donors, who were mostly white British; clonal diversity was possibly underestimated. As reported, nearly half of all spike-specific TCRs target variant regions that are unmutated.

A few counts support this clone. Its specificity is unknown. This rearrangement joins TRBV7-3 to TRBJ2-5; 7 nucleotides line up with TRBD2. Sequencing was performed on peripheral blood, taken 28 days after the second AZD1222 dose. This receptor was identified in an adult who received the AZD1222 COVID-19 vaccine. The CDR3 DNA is TGTGCCAGCAGCTTAACGTCCGGGGGGTCACCTCAAGGGGAGACCCAGTACTTC. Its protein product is CASSLTSGGSPQGETQYF.